This section outlines one T cell receptor (beta chain) sequence together with its context. Profiled with immunoSEQ multiplex PCR; TCRdb holds only in-frame clones, not every one. The data hold 160,000 or so clones, with roughly 84% observed a single time. V was clipped by 3 bases and J by 0 bases, with 17 bases between them. Germline lookup yields CDR1 KGHSH and CDR2 LQKENI. This CDR3 has 17 amino acids. These data originate in a study of blood T cell repertoires in COVID-19. Background on the study: Samples of COVID-19 (acute and convalescent) were obtained from the United States, Italy and Spain.

Sequenced sample: PBMCs or T cells enriched from blood (not recorded which). The chain couples TRBV18 to TRBJ1-1; no firm D call. The receptor's source is a man between 45 and 60 years old who had recovered from COVID-19. CDR3 coding DNA: TGTGCCAGCTCACCCGGGTCCGGATCACATATGAACACTGAAGCTTTCTTT. This translates into CASSPGSGSHMNTEAFF.